This T cell receptor beta chain derives from a study of CD8 T cells in Susac syndrome. Turning to the study itself: Intravenous immunoglobulin alone or corticosteroids were being given to patients with Susac syndrome at blood draw, unless they were therapy-naive. Whole-study results and caveats: The TCR sequencing and HLA analysis in the study involved a relatively small number of individuals, as the study acknowledged.

Random hexamers served to reverse transcribe roughly 0.45 to 1 ug RNA. Amplification of TCR beta CDR3 used immunoSEQ multiplex PCR across 54 Vbeta and 13 Jbeta. One entry per CDR3 protein, called by TCRdb with MiXCR from the immunoSEQ multiplex PCR reads. The data hold around 170,000 distinct CDR3 sequences, with approximately 95% observed a single time. As regards this clonotype: Its specificity is not known.

Under recently defined diagnostic criteria, the patients with Susac syndrome qualified as having definite or probable disease. V shed 8 bases and J 0 bases; nucleotides not matched to a gene: 8. The CDR3 is 16 residues long. Germline CDR1 MNHEY, CDR2 SMNVEV (reference sequence). The chain couples TRBV27 to TRBJ2-7; TRBD2 agrees at 12 bases. The TCR comes from a human donor with Susac syndrome. Sequencing input: CD8+ T cells from PBMCs. The CDR3 DNA sequence: TGTGCCAGCGCACCTAGCGGGGGGGAAACCTCCTACGAGCAGTACTTC. This gives the protein CASAPSGGETSYEQYF.